Presented here are 15 T cell receptor beta chains from one specimen sequenced in a study of response to subunit inactivated influenza vaccine. One entry per CDR3 protein results from TCRdb running MiXCR on the RT-PCR reads. The table lists roughly 570,000 distinct CDR3 sequences, 13% of them singletons. Specimen: PBMCs from blood, collected 45 days after vaccination. Receptor source: a man in his forties or fifties who received an inactivated influenza vaccine.

The rearrangement uses TRBV20-1 and TRBJ2-2, with 14 bases that match TRBD2. The CDR3 loop spans 16 amino acids. Losses at the gene ends were 3 bases for V and 6 bases for J; bases not matched to a gene: 6. The germline V gene has CDR1 DFQATT and CDR2 SNEGSKA (reference sequence). CDR3 in amino acids: CSARGLAGDISGELFF. DNA of the CDR3: TGCAGTGCTAGGGGACTAGCGGGAGATATCTCCGGGGAGCTGTTTTTT.

The V gene is TRBV7-8, the J gene TRBJ2-7; tentative D call: TRBD1 (6 bases). Germline V CDR1 and CDR2: SGHVS, FQNEAQ. The CDR3 sequence is 14 residues long. The V end lost 7 bases, the J end lost 4 bases, and 17 bases lay between the germline ends. The CDR3 bases are TGTGCCAGCAAGCCGTTTGGGGGCTTTTACGAGCAGTACTTC. Its protein is CASKPFGGFYEQYF.

The sample holds a few counts of this clonotype. The chain couples TRBV20-1 to TRBJ2-1, with D possibly TRBD1 on 5 matching bases. Germline V gene lookup returns CDR1 DFQATT and CDR2 SNEGSKA (reference sequence). CDR3 length: 13 residues. V lost 4 bases, J lost 3 bases, and 10 bases lay in between. CDR3 region: CSATTTDYNEQFF. The CDR3 DNA sequence: TGCAGTGCTACCACGACAGACTACAATGAGCAGTTCTTC.

This clonotype appeared a few times. J is TRBJ2-1 and V is TRBV2; TRBD2 aligns across 12 bases. The J segment lost 7 bases and the V segment lost 11 bases, leaving 9 bases of the junction unmatched. The CDR3 spans 14 residues. Looked up from germline, CDR1 is SNHLY and CDR2 is FYNNEI. CDR3 coding DNA: TGTGCCTCCCGACTAGCGGGGGAGTGGAATGAGCAGTTCTTC. It translates to CASRLAGEWNEQFF.

The rearrangement links TRBV12-3 or TRBV12-4 to TRBJ1-2; maybe TRBD1 (6 bases). With 2 bases removed from V and 0 bases from J, the gap between germline ends came to 16 bases. The CDR3 length is 17 residues. The CDR3 DNA sequence: TGTGCCAGCAGTTTATGGGGGGCCATGACAACTAACTATGGCTACACCTTC. Its translation is CASSLWGAMTTNYGYTF.

This chain joins TRBV7-8 and TRBJ1-6; a weak D match, TRBD1 (5 bases). V was pared by 6 bases and J by 2 bases, with 20 bases between. The CDR3 is 18 amino acids. Germline lookup yields CDR1 SGHVS and CDR2 FQNEAQ. The CDR3 DNA follows: TGTGCCAGCAGTTCGATGGGGGTCAAGAGTCCCTATAATTCACCCCTCCACTTT. Its translation: CASSSMGVKSPYNSPLHF. The variable domain in full, with the rest retrieved from reference TRBV7-8 and TRBJ1-6, is GAGVSQSPRYKVAKRGQDVALRCDPISGHVSLFWYQQALGQGPEFLTYFQNEAQLDKSGLPSDRFFAERPEGSVSTLKIQRTQQEDSAVYLCASSSMGVKSPYNSPLHFGNGTRLTVT.

The chain uses TRBV5-1 and TRBJ2-3; D is perhaps TRBD2 (5 bases). The germline CDR1 and CDR2 sequences are SGHRS and YFSETQ. The V gene lost 2 bases and the J gene lost 2 bases, with 12 bases spanning the gap. The CDR3 is 15 amino acids. CDR3 region: CASSFRGYFTDTQYF. The CDR3 bases are TGCGCCAGCAGCTTCCGCGGGTATTTCACAGATACGCAGTATTTT.

The chain employs TRBV27 and TRBJ2-4; 7 nucleotides match TRBD2. This CDR3 contains 13 residues. Germline V gene data show CDR1 as MNHEY and CDR2 as SMNVEV (reference sequence). V gave up 2 bases and J gave up 7 bases; unmatched junction bases: 2. Written as DNA, the CDR3 is TGTGCCAGCAGTTTAGGCGGGGGTAACATTCAGTACTTC. Residues: CASSLGGGNIQYF.

This clonotype was seen a handful of times. The CDR3 loop reads CASSSGLLAGARNEQFF. CDR3 DNA: TGTGCCAGCAGCTCCGGACTATTAGCGGGAGCTAGAAATGAGCAGTTCTTC. The chain links TRBV5-5 to TRBJ2-1; TRBD2 agrees at 9 bases. Looked up from germline, CDR1 is SGHKS and CDR2 is YYEKEE (reference sequence). This CDR3 contains 17 residues. Unmatched junction bases numbered 14, after V lost 3 bases and J lost 7 bases.

This clonotype occurred a few times. The rearrangement uses TRBV6-1 and TRBJ2-1, with a weak D call TRBD2 (6 bases). The CDR3 consists of 15 residues. Trimming shortened V by 6 bases and J by 7 bases, and 19 bases separated the two germline ends. From germline, CDR1 is MNHNS and CDR2 SASEGT. Here the CDR3 DNA reads TGTGCCAGCAGACAAGACAATCCCGGGGGAAATGAGCAGTTCTTC. Translation gives CASRQDNPGGNEQFF.

The sample holds many counts of this clonotype. The genes are TRBV3-1 and TRBJ2-7; D call uncertain. V gave up 0 bases and J gave up 0 bases, with 3 bases separating them. Germline V gives CDR1 LGHDT, CDR2 YNNKEL (reference sequence). The CDR3 is 13 residues long. The CDR3 DNA follows: TGTGCCAGCAGCCAAGATGCCTCCTACGAGCAGTACTTC. Translation: CASSQDASYEQYF.

V and J are TRBV28 and TRBJ2-5; tentatively, D is TRBD1 or TRBD2 (5 bases each). The CDR3 runs 15 residues. V lost 8 bases and J 1 base, leaving 17 bases between the germline ends. In germline, CDR1 is MDHEN, CDR2 SYDVKM. CDR3 region: CASRGQAGGQETQYF. In nucleotides, the CDR3 is TGTGCCAGCCGAGGCCAGGCTGGGGGCCAAGAGACCCAGTACTTC.

This clonotype was seen more than once but under ten times. The V and J genes are TRBV9 and TRBJ2-5, with TRBD2 matching 7 bases. This CDR3 contains 15 residues. Per germline, CDR1 SGDLS and CDR2 YYNGEE. V dropped 0 bases and J dropped 2; count of bases not matched to a gene: 4. CDR3 loop: CASSVAPAGQETQYF. The CDR3 DNA is TGTGCCAGCAGCGTAGCTCCAGCGGGACAAGAGACCCAGTACTTC.

The sample holds a few counts of this clonotype. This rearrangement joins TRBV20-1 to TRBJ2-1, with D possibly called TRBD1 or TRBD2 (5 bases each). Germline values: CDR1 DFQATT, CDR2 SNEGSKA (reference sequence). The V end was cut by 6 bases, the J end by 2 bases, with 14 bases between. This CDR3 has 14 residues. The CDR3 here is CSARSGTTYNEQFF. For the CDR3, the DNA is TGCAGTGCCAGATCCGGGACCACCTACAATGAGCAGTTCTTC.

This clonotype turned up a few times. V and J are TRBV5-4 and TRBJ2-5; D may be TRBD2 (6 bases). The CDR3 length is 14 residues. Trimming took off 3 bases at V and 8 bases at J, with 17 bases between the two ends. Germline loops: CDR1 SGHNT, CDR2 YYREEE (reference sequence). The CDR3 region has the DNA TGTGCCAGCAGCTCGGGACTCTTAGAAAGAACCCAGTACTTC. It yields the protein CASSSGLLERTQYF.